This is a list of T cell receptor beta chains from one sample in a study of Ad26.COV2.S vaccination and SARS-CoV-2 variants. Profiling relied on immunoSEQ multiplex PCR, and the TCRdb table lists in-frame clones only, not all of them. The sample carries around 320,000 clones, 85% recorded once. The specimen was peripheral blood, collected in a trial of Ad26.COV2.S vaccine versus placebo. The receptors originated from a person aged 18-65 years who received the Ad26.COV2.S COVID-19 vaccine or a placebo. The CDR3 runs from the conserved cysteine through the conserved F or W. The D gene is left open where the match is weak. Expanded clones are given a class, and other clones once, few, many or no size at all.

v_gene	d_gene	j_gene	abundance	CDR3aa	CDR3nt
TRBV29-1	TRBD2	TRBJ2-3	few	CSVGTSGSTDTQYF	TGCAGCGTTGGGACTAGCGGAAGCACAGATACGCAGTATTTT
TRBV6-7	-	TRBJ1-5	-	CASSYWYQPQHF	TGTGCCAGCAGTTATTGGTATCAGCCCCAGCATTTT
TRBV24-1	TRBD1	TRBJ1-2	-	CATSGRGPHYGYTF	TGTGCCACCAGTGGGAGGGGGCCTCACTATGGCTACACCTTC
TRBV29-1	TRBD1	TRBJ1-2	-	CSVEEKGAHGYTF	TGCAGCGTTGAAGAGAAGGGGGCGCATGGCTACACCTTC
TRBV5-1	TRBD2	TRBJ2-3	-	CASTREGGGHTQYF	TGCGCCAGCACCAGGGAGGGTGGGGGTCATACGCAGTATTTT
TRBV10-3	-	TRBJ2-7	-	CAISPGSLSTEQYF	TGTGCCATCAGTCCGGGAAGCCTAAGTACCGAGCAGTACTTC
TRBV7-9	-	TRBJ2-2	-	CASSLVYGRGTGELFF	TGTGCCAGCAGCTTAGTCTACGGCCGTGGGACCGGGGAGCTGTTTTTT
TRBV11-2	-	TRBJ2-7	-	CASSLGQQQYF	TGTGCCAGCAGCTTAGGGCAGCAGCAGTACTTC
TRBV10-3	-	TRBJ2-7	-	CAISGGSQTYEQYF	TGTGCCATCAGTGGGGGCAGCCAGACCTACGAGCAGTACTTC
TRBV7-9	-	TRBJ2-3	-	CASSLVTGQLNTQYF	TGTGCCAGCAGCTTAGTCACAGGGCAGCTGAATACGCAGTATTTT